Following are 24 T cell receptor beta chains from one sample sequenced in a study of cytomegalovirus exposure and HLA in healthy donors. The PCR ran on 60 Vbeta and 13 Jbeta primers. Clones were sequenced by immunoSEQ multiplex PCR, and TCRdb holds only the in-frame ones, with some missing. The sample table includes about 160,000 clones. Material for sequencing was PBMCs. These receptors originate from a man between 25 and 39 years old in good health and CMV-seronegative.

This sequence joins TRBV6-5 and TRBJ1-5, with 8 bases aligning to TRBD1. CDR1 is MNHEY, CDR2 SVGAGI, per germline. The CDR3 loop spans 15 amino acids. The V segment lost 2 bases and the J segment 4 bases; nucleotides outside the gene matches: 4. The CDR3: CASSYAGTGNQPQHF. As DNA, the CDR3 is TGTGCCAGCAGTTACGCCGGGACAGGAAATCAGCCCCAGCATTTT.

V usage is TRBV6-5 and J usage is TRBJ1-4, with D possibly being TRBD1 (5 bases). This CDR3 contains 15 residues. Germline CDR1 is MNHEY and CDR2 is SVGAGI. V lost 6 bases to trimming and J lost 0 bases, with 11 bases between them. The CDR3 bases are TGTGCCAGCAGGATCCGGGGGGCAACTAATGAAAAACTGTTTTTT. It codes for CASRIRGATNEKLFF.

CDR3 region: CASSLEGTGDTDTQYF. The CDR3 region has the DNA TGTGCCAGCAGTTTGGAAGGGACAGGGGACACAGATACGCAGTATTTT. The chain carries TRBV28 and TRBJ2-3, with TRBD1 matching 10 bases. The CDR3 spans 16 residues. Germline V gives CDR1 MDHEN, CDR2 SYDVKM. The J segment lost 2 bases and the V segment lost 3 bases, leaving 5 bases of the junction unmatched.

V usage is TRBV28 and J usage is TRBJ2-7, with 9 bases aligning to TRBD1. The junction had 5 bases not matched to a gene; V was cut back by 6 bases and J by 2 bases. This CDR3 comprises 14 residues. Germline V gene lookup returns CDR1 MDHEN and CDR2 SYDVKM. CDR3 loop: CASRRTGDPYEQYF. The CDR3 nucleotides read TGTGCCAGCAGACGGACAGGGGACCCCTACGAGCAGTACTTC.

The DNA of the CDR3 is TGCGCCAGCAGCCAGGGAAGACAGGGACCTAATGAAAAACTGTTTTTT. Translated, it gives CASSQGRQGPNEKLFF. The chain joins TRBV4-3 to TRBJ1-4; 7 nucleotides match TRBD1. The CDR3 is 16 residues long. Unmatched junction bases numbered 7, after V lost 3 bases and J lost 3 bases. Germline V gene lookup returns CDR1 LGHNA and CDR2 YSLEER.

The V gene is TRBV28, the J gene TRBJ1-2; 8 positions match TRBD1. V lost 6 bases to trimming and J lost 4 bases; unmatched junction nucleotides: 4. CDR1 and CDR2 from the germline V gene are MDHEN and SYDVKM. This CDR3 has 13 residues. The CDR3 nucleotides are TGTGCCAGCAGGGACAGGGCCGGCTATGGCTACACCTTC. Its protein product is CASRDRAGYGYTF.

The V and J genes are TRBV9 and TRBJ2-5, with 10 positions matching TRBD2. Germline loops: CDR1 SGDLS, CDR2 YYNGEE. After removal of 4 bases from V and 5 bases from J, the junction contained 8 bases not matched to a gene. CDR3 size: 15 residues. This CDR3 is CASSLGLAEGETQYF. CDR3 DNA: TGTGCCAGCAGCTTAGGACTAGCGGAGGGGGAGACCCAGTACTTC.

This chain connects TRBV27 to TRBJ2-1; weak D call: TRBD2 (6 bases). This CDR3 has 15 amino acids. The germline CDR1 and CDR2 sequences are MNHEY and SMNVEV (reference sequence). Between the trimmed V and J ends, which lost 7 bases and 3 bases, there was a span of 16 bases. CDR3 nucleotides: TGTGCCAGCACCACCAATGGGGGAGGCTACAATGAGCAGTTCTTC. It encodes CASTTNGGGYNEQFF.

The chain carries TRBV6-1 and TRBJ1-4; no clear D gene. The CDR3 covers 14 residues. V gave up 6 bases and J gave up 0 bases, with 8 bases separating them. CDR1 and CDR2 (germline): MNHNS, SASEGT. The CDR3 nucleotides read TGTGCCAGCAGCGAACCTACAACTAATGAAAAACTGTTTTTT. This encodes CASSEPTTNEKLFF.

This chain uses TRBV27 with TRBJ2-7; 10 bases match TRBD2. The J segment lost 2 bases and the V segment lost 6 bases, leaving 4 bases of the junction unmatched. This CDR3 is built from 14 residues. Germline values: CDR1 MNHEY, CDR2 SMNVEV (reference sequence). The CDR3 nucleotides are TGTGCCAGCAGAAAAGCGGGAGGGCCCTACGAGCAGTACTTC. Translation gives CASRKAGGPYEQYF.

CDR3 region: CASSPGQATEAFF. The DNA for the CDR3 is TGTGCCAGCAGCCCCGGACAGGCCACTGAAGCTTTCTTT. The chain joins TRBV13 to TRBJ1-1; 7 bases are a match to TRBD1. Germline lookup yields CDR1 PRHDT and CDR2 FYEKMQ (reference sequence). V shed 5 bases, J shed 4 bases, and the junction held 4 bases outside the gene matches. The CDR3 has 13 residues.

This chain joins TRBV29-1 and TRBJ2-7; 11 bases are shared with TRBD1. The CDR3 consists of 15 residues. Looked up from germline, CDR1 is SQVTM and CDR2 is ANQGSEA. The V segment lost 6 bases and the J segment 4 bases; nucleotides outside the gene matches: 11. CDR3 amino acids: CSVAGGTGGVYEQYF. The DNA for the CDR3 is TGCAGCGTAGCCGGCGGGACAGGGGGAGTATACGAGCAGTACTTC.

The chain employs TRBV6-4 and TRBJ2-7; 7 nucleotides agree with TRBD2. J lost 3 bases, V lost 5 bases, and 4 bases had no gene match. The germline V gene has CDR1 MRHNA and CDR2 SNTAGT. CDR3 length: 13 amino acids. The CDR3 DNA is TGTGCCAGCAGTCCAGGGACTAACTACGAGCAGTACTTC. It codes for CASSPGTNYEQYF.

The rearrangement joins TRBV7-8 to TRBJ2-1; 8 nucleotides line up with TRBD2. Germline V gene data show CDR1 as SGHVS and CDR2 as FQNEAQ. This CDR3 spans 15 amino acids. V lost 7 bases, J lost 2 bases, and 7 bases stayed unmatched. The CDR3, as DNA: TGTGCCAGCAATCCTCGGGGGGGGACCTACAATGAGCAGTTCTTC. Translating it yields CASNPRGGTYNEQFF. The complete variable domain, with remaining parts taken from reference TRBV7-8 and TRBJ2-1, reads GAGVSQSPRYKVAKRGQDVALRCDPISGHVSLFWYQQALGQGPEFLTYFQNEAQLDKSGLPSDRFFAERPEGSVSTLKIQRTQQEDSAVYLCASNPRGGTYNEQFFGPGTRLTVL.

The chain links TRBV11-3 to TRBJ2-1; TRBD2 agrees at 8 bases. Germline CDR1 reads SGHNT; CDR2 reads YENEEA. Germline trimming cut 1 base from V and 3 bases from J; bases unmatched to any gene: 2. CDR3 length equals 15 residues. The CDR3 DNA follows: TGTGCCAGCAGCTTAGGGGGGACTAGCTACAATGAGCAGTTCTTC. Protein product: CASSLGGTSYNEQFF.

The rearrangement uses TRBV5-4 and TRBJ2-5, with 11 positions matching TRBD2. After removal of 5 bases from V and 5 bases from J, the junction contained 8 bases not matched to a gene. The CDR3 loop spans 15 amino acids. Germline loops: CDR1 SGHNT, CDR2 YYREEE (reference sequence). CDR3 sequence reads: CASRTLAGGEETQYF. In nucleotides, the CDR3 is TGTGCCAGCAGGACCTTAGCGGGAGGGGAGGAGACCCAGTACTTC.

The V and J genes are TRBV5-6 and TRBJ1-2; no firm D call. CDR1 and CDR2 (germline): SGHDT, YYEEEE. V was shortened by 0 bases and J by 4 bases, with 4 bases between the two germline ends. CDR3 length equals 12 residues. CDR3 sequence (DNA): TGTGCCAGCAGCTTGGACGGCTATGGCTACACCTTC. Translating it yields CASSLDGYGYTF.

The CDR3 DNA is TGTGCCTTCCGACAGGACTACACTGAAGCTTTCTTT. Protein product: CAFRQDYTEAFF. This rearrangement joins TRBV2 to TRBJ1-1; D might be TRBD1 (6 bases). Between the trimmed V and J ends, which lost 11 bases and 3 bases, there was a span of 13 bases. Germline V lookup: CDR1 SNHLY, CDR2 FYNNEI. This CDR3 spans 12 amino acids.

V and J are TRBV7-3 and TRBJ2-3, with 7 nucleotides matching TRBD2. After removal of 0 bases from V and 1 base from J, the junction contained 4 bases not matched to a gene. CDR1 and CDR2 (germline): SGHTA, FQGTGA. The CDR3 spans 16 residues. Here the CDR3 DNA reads TGTGCCAGCAGCTTAACGGGCGGGAGTGGCACAGATACGCAGTATTTT. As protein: CASSLTGGSGTDTQYF.

CDR3 in DNA: TGCGCCAGCAGCCGGGAGGTACAGGTTGGCTATGGCTACACCTTC. It is translated as CASSREVQVGYGYTF. The chain couples TRBV5-1 to TRBJ1-2; D might be TRBD1 (5 bases). Germline-derived CDR1 and CDR2 are SGHRS and YFSETQ. V was clipped by 4 bases and J by 4 bases, with 17 bases between them. The CDR3 is made up of 15 amino acids.

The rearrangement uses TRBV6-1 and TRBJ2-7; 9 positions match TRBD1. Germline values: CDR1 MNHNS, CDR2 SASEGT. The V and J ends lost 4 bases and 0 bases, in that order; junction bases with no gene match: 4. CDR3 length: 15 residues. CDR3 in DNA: TGTGCCAGCAGTGTACAGGGGGCCTTCTCCTACGAGCAGTACTTC. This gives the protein CASSVQGAFSYEQYF.

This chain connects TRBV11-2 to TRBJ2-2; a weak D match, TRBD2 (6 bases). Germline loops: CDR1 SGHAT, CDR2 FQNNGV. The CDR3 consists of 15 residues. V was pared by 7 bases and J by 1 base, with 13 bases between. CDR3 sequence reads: CASTGSGKNTGELFF. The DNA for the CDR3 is TGTGCCAGCACCGGTAGCGGAAAGAACACCGGGGAGCTGTTTTTT.

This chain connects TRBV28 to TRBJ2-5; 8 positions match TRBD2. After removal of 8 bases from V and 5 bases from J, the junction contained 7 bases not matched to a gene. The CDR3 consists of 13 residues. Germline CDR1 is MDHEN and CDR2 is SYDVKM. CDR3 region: CASHPGGAETQYF. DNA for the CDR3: TGTGCCAGCCACCCGGGAGGGGCCGAGACCCAGTACTTC.

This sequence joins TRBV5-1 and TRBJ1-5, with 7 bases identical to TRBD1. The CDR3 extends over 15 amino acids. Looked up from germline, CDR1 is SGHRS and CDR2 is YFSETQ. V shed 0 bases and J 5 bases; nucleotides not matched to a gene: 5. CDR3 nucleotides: TGCGCCAGCAGCTTGGAAACAGGGGACGATCAGCCCCAGCATTTT. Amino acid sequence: CASSLETGDDQPQHF.